The clone carrying this T cell receptor beta chain was found a few times. Its antigen is as yet unknown. Genomic DNA belonging to each subset was distributed in equal measure over several immunoSEQ plates. Assay: immunoSEQ multiplex PCR; the TCRdb copy retains only in-frame clones and omits some. The table has about 2 million clones, about 95% seen once; the top ten hold 0.9% to 1.5%. Positive CCR7 selection of CD45RO-negative cells yielded the naive CD8 cells, and terminally differentiated effector memory CD45RA+ cells were excluded. This sample is drawn from a study of shared clonotypes between healthy human individuals. Study observations and caveats: Researchers found naive subsets generally carried larger estimated richness than memory subsets.

Material for sequencing was naive CD8+ T cells sorted from blood. The clonotype originates from a man between 18 and 29 years old in good health.

In nucleotides, the CDR3 is TGCGCCAGCAGCCAAGTCGCGACAACCTTCGCCGGGGAGCTGTTTTTT. Encoded protein: CASSQVATTFAGELFF. The chain uses TRBV4-1 and TRBJ2-2, with D unclear. The CDR3 runs 16 residues. CDR1 MGHRA and CDR2 YSYEKL come from the germline V gene. V gave up 1 base and J gave up 6 bases, with 15 bases separating them.